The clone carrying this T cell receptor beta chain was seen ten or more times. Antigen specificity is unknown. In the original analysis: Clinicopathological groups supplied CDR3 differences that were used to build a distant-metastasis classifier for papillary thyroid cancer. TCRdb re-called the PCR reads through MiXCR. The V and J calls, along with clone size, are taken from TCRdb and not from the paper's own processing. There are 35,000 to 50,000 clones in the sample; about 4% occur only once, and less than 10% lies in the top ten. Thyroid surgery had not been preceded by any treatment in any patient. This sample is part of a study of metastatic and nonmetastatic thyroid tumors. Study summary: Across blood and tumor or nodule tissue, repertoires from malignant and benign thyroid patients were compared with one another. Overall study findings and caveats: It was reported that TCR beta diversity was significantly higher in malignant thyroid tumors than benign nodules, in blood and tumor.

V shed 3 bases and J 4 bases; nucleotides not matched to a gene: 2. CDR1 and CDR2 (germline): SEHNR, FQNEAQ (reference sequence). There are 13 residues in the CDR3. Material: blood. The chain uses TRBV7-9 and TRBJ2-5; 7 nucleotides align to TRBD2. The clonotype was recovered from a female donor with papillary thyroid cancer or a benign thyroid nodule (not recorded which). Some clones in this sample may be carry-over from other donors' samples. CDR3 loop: CASSFPGGETQYF. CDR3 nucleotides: TGTGCCAGCAGCTTCCCGGGGGGAGAGACCCAGTACTTC.